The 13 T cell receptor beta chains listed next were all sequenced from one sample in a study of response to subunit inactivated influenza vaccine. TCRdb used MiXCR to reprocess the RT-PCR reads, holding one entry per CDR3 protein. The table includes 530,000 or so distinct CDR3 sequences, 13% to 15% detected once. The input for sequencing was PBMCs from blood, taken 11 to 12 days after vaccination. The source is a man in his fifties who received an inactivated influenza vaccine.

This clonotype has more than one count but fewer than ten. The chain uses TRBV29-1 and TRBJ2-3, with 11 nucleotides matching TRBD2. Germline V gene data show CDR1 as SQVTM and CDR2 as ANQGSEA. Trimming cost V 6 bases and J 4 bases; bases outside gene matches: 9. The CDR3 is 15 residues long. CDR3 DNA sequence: TGCAGCGTATCCGGGACTAGCGGTCTCGCAGATACGCAGTATTTT. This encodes CSVSGTSGLADTQYF.

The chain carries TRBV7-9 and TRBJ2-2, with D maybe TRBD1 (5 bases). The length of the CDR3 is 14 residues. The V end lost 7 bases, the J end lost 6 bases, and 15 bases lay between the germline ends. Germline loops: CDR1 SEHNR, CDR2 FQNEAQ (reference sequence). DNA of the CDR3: TGTGCCAGCAATTCTCGACAGAGGCCCGGGGAGCTGTTTTTT. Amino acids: CASNSRQRPGELFF.

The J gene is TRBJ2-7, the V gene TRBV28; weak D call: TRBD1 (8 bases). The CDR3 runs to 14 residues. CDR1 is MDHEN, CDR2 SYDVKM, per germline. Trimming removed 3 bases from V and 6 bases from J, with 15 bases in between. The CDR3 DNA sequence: TGTGCCAGCAGTTTGCGGACAGGGAGGGGCGAGCAGTACTTC. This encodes CASSLRTGRGEQYF.

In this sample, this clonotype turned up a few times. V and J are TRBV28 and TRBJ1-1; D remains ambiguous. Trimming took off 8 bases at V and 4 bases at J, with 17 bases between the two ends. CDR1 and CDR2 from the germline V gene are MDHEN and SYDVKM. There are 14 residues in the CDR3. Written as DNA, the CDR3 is TGTGCCAGCGGAACCCGGACGAGCGGCACTGAAGCTTTCTTT. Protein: CASGTRTSGTEAFF.

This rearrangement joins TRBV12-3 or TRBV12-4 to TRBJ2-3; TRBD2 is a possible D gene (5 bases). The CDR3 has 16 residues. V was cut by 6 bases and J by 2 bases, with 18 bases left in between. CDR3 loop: CASSTRAQPTTDTQYF. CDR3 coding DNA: TGTGCCAGCAGCACTAGGGCCCAACCAACCACAGATACGCAGTATTTT.

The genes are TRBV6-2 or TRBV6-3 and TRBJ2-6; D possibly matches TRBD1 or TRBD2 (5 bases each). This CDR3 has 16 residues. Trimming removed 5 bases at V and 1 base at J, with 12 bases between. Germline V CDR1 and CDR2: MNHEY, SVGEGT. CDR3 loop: CASSPTGASGANVLTF. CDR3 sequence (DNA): TGTGCCAGCAGTCCCACCGGGGCTTCTGGGGCCAACGTCCTGACTTTC.

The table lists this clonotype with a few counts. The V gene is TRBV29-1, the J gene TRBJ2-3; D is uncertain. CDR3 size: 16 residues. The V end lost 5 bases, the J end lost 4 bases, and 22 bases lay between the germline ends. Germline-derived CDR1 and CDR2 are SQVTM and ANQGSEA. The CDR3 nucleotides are TGCAGCGTTCAAGCTATTGGGCTAAAGGGCGCAGATACGCAGTATTTT. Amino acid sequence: CSVQAIGLKGADTQYF.

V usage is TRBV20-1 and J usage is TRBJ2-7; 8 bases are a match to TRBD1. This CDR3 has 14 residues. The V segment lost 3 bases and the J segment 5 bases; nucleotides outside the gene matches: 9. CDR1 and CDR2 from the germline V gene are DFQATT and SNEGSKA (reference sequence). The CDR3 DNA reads TGCAGTGCTAGGTCTTCGGACAGGGTCCACGAGCAGTACTTC. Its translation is CSARSSDRVHEQYF.

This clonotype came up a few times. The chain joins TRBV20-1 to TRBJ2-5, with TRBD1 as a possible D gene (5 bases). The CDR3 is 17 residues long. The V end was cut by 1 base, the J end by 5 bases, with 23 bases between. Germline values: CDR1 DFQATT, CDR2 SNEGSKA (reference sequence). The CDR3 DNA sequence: TGCAGTGCTAGAGGGGGCAGCAGGGTTAAAGGGTACGAGACCCAGTACTTC. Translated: CSARGGSRVKGYETQYF.

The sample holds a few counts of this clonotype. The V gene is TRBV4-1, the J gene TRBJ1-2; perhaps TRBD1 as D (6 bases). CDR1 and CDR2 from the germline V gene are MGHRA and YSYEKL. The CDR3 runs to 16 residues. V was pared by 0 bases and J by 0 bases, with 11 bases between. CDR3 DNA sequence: TGCGCCAGCAGCCAAGACAGGGGCCATTCTAACTATGGCTACACCTTC. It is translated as CASSQDRGHSNYGYTF.

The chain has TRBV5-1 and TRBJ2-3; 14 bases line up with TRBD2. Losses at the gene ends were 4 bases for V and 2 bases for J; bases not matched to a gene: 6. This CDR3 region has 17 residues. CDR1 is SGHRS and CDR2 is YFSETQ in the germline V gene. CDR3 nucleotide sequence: TGCGCCAGCAGCCCGGGACTAGCGGGGGTTTACACAGATACGCAGTATTTT. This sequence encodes CASSPGLAGVYTDTQYF.

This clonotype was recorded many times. CDR3 coding DNA: TGCAGCGTGGGCTGGCTGGAAGAGACCCAGTACTTC. Its protein product is CSVGWLEETQYF. The V call is TRBV29-1, the J call TRBJ2-5, with D hard to call. V was pared by 6 bases and J by 3 bases, with 11 bases between. Germline-derived CDR1 and CDR2 are SQVTM and ANQGSEA. CDR3 length: 12 residues.

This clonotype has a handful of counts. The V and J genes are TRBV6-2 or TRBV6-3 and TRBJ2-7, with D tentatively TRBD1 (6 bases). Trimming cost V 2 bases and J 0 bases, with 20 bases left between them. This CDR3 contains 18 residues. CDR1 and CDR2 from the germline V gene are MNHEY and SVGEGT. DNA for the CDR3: TGTGCCAGCAGTTACCCCCGGGACATTAGTCGGGCCTCCTACGAGCAGTACTTC. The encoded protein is CASSYPRDISRASYEQYF.